This T cell receptor (beta chain) was obtained from a study of blood T cell repertoires in COVID-19. Study-wide background: Samples of COVID-19 (acute and convalescent) were obtained from the United States, Italy and Spain.

The data were produced by immunoSEQ multiplex PCR, yet TCRdb's version contains in-frame clones alone and is incomplete. The sample includes about 380,000 clones, more than 75% of them seen just once. Recovery meant two consecutive negative NP/OP PCR tests, professional clearance, or resolved symptoms. Trimming removed 5 bases from V and 5 bases from J, with 24 bases in between. CDR1 and CDR2 (germline): MNHNY, SVGAGI (reference sequence). The CDR3 is 17 amino acids. The sample was PBMCs or T cells enriched from blood (not recorded which). This chain links TRBV6-6 with TRBJ2-5; TRBD2 might be the D (6 bases). The receptor was isolated from a woman under 30 who had recovered from COVID-19. This chain's CDR3 is CASSRYRPPGEWETQYF. CDR3 in DNA: TGTGCCAGCAGTCGATATCGGCCTCCGGGGGAGTGGGAGACCCAGTACTTC.